This TCR beta chain stems from a study of CD8 T cells in ankylosing spondylitis. In germline, CDR1 is SGHRS, CDR2 YFSETQ. The CDR3 covers 16 residues. J lost 4 bases, V lost 2 bases, and 5 bases had no gene match. Findings of the study overall: Seemingly characteristic of ankylosing spondylitis blood was a TCR beta motif consisting of about 8 highly homologous variants.

In TCRdb, the 5' RACE reads were re-called with MiXCR into one record per CDR3 protein. The repertoire consists of around 490,000 distinct CDR3 sequences, with 5.3% occurring once and the leading ten covering around 3.6%. This clonotype was observed at least ten times. Its antigen is undetermined. This receptor was taken from a male donor with ankylosing spondylitis. The chain combines TRBV5-1 with TRBJ2-1; TRBD2 matches at 11 bases. Sequenced: blood, either unsorted or a sorted T cell fraction (not recorded which). DNA of the CDR3: TGCGCCAGCAGCTTTTCGACTAGCGGGGTTTACAATGAGCAGTTCTTC. Protein sequence: CASSFSTSGVYNEQFF.